This passage covers 28 T cell receptor beta chains from one sample sequenced in a study of shared clonotypes between healthy human individuals. Clones were read by immunoSEQ multiplex PCR, and TCRdb kept only the in-frame ones, dropping some. The sample yields over a million clones, around 95% seen once. Sequencing was done on a sample of naive CD4+ T cells sorted from blood. Subset indicated: CD45RA+ positively selected. Source of these receptors: a man between 25 and 39 years old in good health.

V and J are TRBV10-3 and TRBJ1-5, with D unresolved. CDR1 ENHRY and CDR2 SYGVKD come from the germline V gene. The CDR3 totals 16 residues. V was shortened by 0 bases and J by 6 bases, with 15 bases between the two germline ends. CDR3 sequence: CAISESTHLAGQPQHF. Here the CDR3 DNA reads TGTGCCATCAGTGAGTCGACTCATCTGGCCGGTCAGCCCCAGCATTTT.

V gene TRBV30 combines with J gene TRBJ2-7; 8 bases match TRBD1. CDR3 size: 15 residues. Germline V gene lookup returns CDR1 GTSNPN and CDR2 SVGIG (reference sequence). V was clipped by 0 bases and J by 5 bases; unmatched bases: 9. Written as DNA, the CDR3 is TGTGCCTGGAGTGTACTTGGACAGGGTAAGGACGAGCAGTACTTC. Protein sequence: CAWSVLGQGKDEQYF.

CDR3 sequence (DNA): TGTGCCACCAGCAGAGATCCCGGGGGCCTTGGCGACGAGCAGTACTTC. It specifies CATSRDPGGLGDEQYF. The chain uses TRBV15 and TRBJ2-7; D might be TRBD1 or TRBD2, each matching 6 bases. Deletions cut 0 bases from V and 5 bases from J, with 17 bases between. Germline V lookup: CDR1 LNHNV, CDR2 YYDKDF (reference sequence). The CDR3 totals 16 residues.

The chain is built from TRBV10-2 and TRBJ2-2; 11 bases are a match to TRBD2. Losses at the gene ends were 4 bases for V and 7 bases for J; bases not matched to a gene: 5. Germline assignment: CDR1 WSHSY and CDR2 SAAADI. CDR3 length equals 15 residues. In nucleotides, the CDR3 is TGCGCCAGCAGTGTGGTACTAGCGGGAGTCGGGGAGCTGTTTTTT. Translated: CASSVVLAGVGELFF.

The chain combines TRBV7-8 with TRBJ2-7, with a possible D match to TRBD1 (6 bases). CDR1 SGHVS and CDR2 FQNEAQ come from the germline V gene. CDR3 length equals 15 residues. V was trimmed by 4 bases and J by 1 base, leaving 14 bases between them. The CDR3 DNA reads as TGTGCCAGCAGCTCTTACCGGGACAAATCCTACGAGCAGTACTTC. It yields the protein CASSSYRDKSYEQYF.

This clone was picked up a small number of times. CDR3 loop: CASREAAGANVLTF. The CDR3, as DNA: TGTGCCAGCAGGGAGGCGGCTGGGGCCAACGTCCTGACTTTC. The rearrangement links TRBV7-9 to TRBJ2-6; a weak D match, TRBD2 (5 bases). CDR1 and CDR2 from the germline V gene are SEHNR and FQNEAQ (reference sequence). The CDR3 covers 14 residues. V was cut by 6 bases and J by 2 bases, with 8 bases left in between. Drawing the rest from reference TRBV7-9 and TRBJ2-6, the complete variable domain is DTGVSQNPRHKITKRGQNVTFRCDPISEHNRLYWYRQTLGQGPEFLTYFQNEAQLEKSRLLSDRFSAERPKGSFSTLEIQRTEQGDSAMYLCASREAAGANVLTFGAGSRLTVL.

The chain is built from TRBV11-3 and TRBJ2-1, with 12 bases that match TRBD2. Germline trimming cut 3 bases from V and 9 bases from J; bases unmatched to any gene: 15. This CDR3 has 18 residues. The V gene's germline CDR1 is SGHNT and CDR2 YENEEA. The CDR3 DNA follows: TGTGCCAGCAGCTTCTCTAGCGGGAGGGCCGGACGGGAGGGTGAGCAGTTCTTC. Translating gives CASSFSSGRAGREGEQFF. Based on the CDR3 plus reference TRBV11-3 and TRBJ2-1, the full variable domain is EAGVVQSPRYKIIEKKQPVAFWCNPISGHNTLYWYLQNLGQGPELLIRYENEEAVDDSQLPKDRFSAERLKGVDSTLKIQPAELGDSAVYLCASSFSSGRAGREGEQFFGPGTRLTVL.

The genes are TRBV10-1 and TRBJ2-2; TRBD2 might be the D (5 bases). V was trimmed by 6 bases and J by 2 bases, leaving 7 bases between them. The CDR3 runs to 13 residues. CDR1 WNHNN and CDR2 SYGVQD come from the germline V gene (reference sequence). The CDR3, as DNA: TGCGCCAGCAGAGAGGGAAACACCGGGGAGCTGTTTTTT. Translating it yields CASREGNTGELFF.

The chain recombines TRBV5-1 with TRBJ1-4, with unresolved D. Trimming took off 2 bases at V and 2 bases at J, with 19 bases between the two ends. CDR1 SGHRS and CDR2 YFSETQ come from the germline V gene. The CDR3 extends over 18 amino acids. CDR3 loop: CASSFSSDPGLTNEKLFF. CDR3 bases: TGCGCCAGCAGCTTCTCGTCGGATCCCGGTCTCACTAATGAAAAACTGTTTTTT.

The chain joins TRBV5-5 to TRBJ2-6; D is undetermined. Germline CDR1 reads SGHKS; CDR2 reads YYEKEE (reference sequence). V shed 7 bases and J shed 5 bases, with 22 bases lying between them. The CDR3 totals 17 residues. CDR3 sequence (DNA): TGTGCCAGCGTGGTTAATGTCTCGCAAAGTCGGGCCAACGTCCTGACTTTC. Translated: CASVVNVSQSRANVLTF.

The chain combines TRBV5-5 with TRBJ2-7, with TRBD2 matching 10 bases. The CDR3 is 15 amino acids. The ends lost 10 bases at V and 7 bases at J; junction bases unmatched: 17. Germline CDR1 reads SGHKS; CDR2 reads YYEKEE (reference sequence). CDR3 in amino acids: CASFNLAGDPWEQYF. CDR3 coding DNA: TGTGCCTCTTTTAACCTAGCGGGAGACCCCTGGGAGCAGTACTTC.

The chain combines TRBV5-1 with TRBJ2-1; 12 bases are a match to TRBD2. V shed 7 bases and J 0 bases; nucleotides not matched to a gene: 5. Per the germline V gene, CDR1 is SGHRS and CDR2 is YFSETQ. This CDR3 has 16 residues. The CDR3 bases are TGCGCCAGCGGGACTAGCGGGCCGAGCTCCTACAATGAGCAGTTCTTC. The encoded protein is CASGTSGPSSYNEQFF.

The chain combines TRBV10-1 with TRBJ2-3; 7 bases are shared with TRBD2. The CDR3 spans 16 residues. Losses at the gene ends were 0 bases for V and 1 base for J; bases not matched to a gene: 4. The V gene's germline CDR1 is WNHNN and CDR2 SYGVQD (reference sequence). CDR3 amino acids: CASSESGAGGTDTQYF. The DNA for the CDR3 is TGCGCCAGCAGTGAGTCAGGTGCGGGGGGCACAGATACGCAGTATTTT.

The chain recombines TRBV6-5 with TRBJ2-2; 12 positions agree with TRBD2. Germline CDR1 reads MNHEY; CDR2 reads SVGAGI. The CDR3 extends over 16 amino acids. V was pared by 4 bases and J by 6 bases, with 6 bases of the junction left unmatched. CDR3 loop: CASSSRLAGVSGELFF. CDR3 coding DNA: TGTGCCAGCAGTTCACGACTAGCGGGAGTATCCGGGGAGCTGTTTTTT.

V usage is TRBV5-1 and J usage is TRBJ1-1; TRBD1 might be the D (5 bases). Trimming took 0 bases from V and 0 from J, leaving 18 bases between them. CDR3 length: 18 amino acids. Germline V lookup: CDR1 SGHRS, CDR2 YFSETQ. The CDR3 bases are TGCGCCAGCAGCTTGGGGTTTAGGGGAATTGGTATGAACACTGAAGCTTTCTTT. Translating gives CASSLGFRGIGMNTEAFF.

The chain is built from TRBV19 and TRBJ2-7; a weak D match, TRBD1 (6 bases). Trimming left V 7 bases short and J 7 bases short, with 11 bases between. The germline gives CDR1 LNHDA, CDR2 SQIVND (reference sequence). This CDR3 comprises 11 residues. DNA for the CDR3: TGTGCCAGTAATTCAGGGGTAGAGCAGTACTTC. Amino acids: CASNSGVEQYF.

The chain carries TRBV15 and TRBJ2-2, with TRBD2 matching over 16 bases. Trimming cost V 1 base and J 4 bases; bases outside gene matches: 9. This CDR3 region has 20 residues. Germline V lookup: CDR1 LNHNV, CDR2 YYDKDF (reference sequence). In nucleotides, the CDR3 is TGTGCCACCAGCAGAGTCTTCGGGACTAGCGGGAGGGGGGGCACCGGGGAGCTGTTTTTT. Its protein product is CATSRVFGTSGRGGTGELFF.

V gene TRBV27 combines with J gene TRBJ2-7, with unresolved D. This CDR3 has 14 amino acids. Trimming stripped 7 bases from V and 0 bases from J, with 13 bases between. Germline values: CDR1 MNHEY, CDR2 SMNVEV (reference sequence). In DNA form, the CDR3 reads TGTGCCAGCAAGGAGAAATTGAGCTCCTACGAGCAGTACTTC. Translated, it gives CASKEKLSSYEQYF.

CDR3 protein: CASSLGGATLRNQPQHF. The CDR3 DNA sequence: TGTGCCAGCAGCTTAGGGGGAGCGACGCTCCGCAATCAGCCCCAGCATTTT. The chain employs TRBV5-6 and TRBJ1-5; weak D call: TRBD1 (6 bases). Trimming pared 2 bases from V and 2 bases from J, leaving 17 bases between. CDR1 and CDR2 (germline): SGHDT, YYEEEE. The CDR3 has 17 residues.

The CDR3 sequence is CASSSLAGGRDEQFF. For the CDR3, the DNA is TGTGCCAGTAGTTCGCTAGCGGGAGGGCGGGATGAGCAGTTCTTC. The rearrangement links TRBV19 to TRBJ2-1; 12 bases align to TRBD2. The trim removed 5 bases at V and 8 bases at J, leaving 7 bases unmatched. Germline CDR1 is LNHDA and CDR2 is SQIVND (reference sequence). This CDR3 spans 15 amino acids.

The chain uses TRBV12-5 and TRBJ1-2; D gene unclear. V lost 2 bases and J lost 3, with 7 bases in between. This CDR3 contains 13 residues. Germline lookup yields CDR1 LGHNT and CDR2 FRNRAP. This CDR3 reads CASGLSPYYGYTF. The CDR3 bases are TGTGCTAGTGGTTTGTCCCCGTACTATGGCTACACCTTC.

This chain joins TRBV7-9 and TRBJ1-1; D perhaps matches TRBD1 (6 bases). This CDR3 is built from 16 residues. V shed 1 base and J shed 4 bases, with 16 bases lying between them. Germline assignment: CDR1 SEHNR and CDR2 FQNEAQ (reference sequence). The CDR3 sequence: CASSLVNRDLITEAFF. The CDR3 nucleotides are TGTGCCAGCAGCTTAGTGAACAGGGACCTCATCACTGAAGCTTTCTTT.

The chain joins TRBV27 to TRBJ2-1; possibly TRBD1 for D (6 bases). This CDR3 has 13 residues. V dropped 3 bases and J dropped 7 bases, with 10 bases sitting between them. CDR1 and CDR2 from the germline V gene are MNHEY and SMNVEV (reference sequence). CDR3 nucleotide sequence: TGTGCCAGCAGTTTCAGGGGTTGGAATGAGCAGTTCTTC. Protein product: CASSFRGWNEQFF.

The V gene is TRBV28, the J gene TRBJ1-2; 8 nucleotides line up with TRBD1. This CDR3 comprises 15 residues. V was pared by 6 bases and J by 7 bases, with 13 bases of the junction left unmatched. In germline, CDR1 is MDHEN, CDR2 SYDVKM. CDR3 nucleotides: TGTGCCAGCAGCCCCACGACGGACAGGGTGGTTGGCTACACCTTC. Translation: CASSPTTDRVVGYTF.

This chain joins TRBV15 and TRBJ1-2; D gene ambiguous. Deletions cut 0 bases from V and 3 bases from J, with 14 bases between. The CDR3 totals 16 residues. Germline assignment: CDR1 LNHNV and CDR2 YYDKDF (reference sequence). CDR3 coding DNA: TGTGCCACCAGCAGAGATCGGAGGGAGGGCCACTATGGCTACACCTTC. Its translation is CATSRDRREGHYGYTF.

V gene TRBV2 combines with J gene TRBJ1-2; no reliable D call. Germline CDR1 SNHLY, CDR2 FYNNEI. V lost 0 bases, J lost 4 bases, and 9 bases lay in between. The CDR3 extends over 14 amino acids. CDR3 coding DNA: TGTGCCAGCAGTGAAGCTGCGGGTACCTATGGCTACACCTTC. Its protein is CASSEAAGTYGYTF.

The DNA of the CDR3 is TGTGCCAGCAGCAAGCCGGGACAGTATCCCAACTATGGCTACACCTTC. This encodes CASSKPGQYPNYGYTF. This chain joins TRBV5-4 and TRBJ1-2, with 7 positions matching TRBD1. Germline CDR1 reads SGHNT; CDR2 reads YYREEE (reference sequence). This CDR3 has 16 amino acids. The J segment lost 2 bases and the V segment lost 4 bases, leaving 11 bases of the junction unmatched.

The rearrangement uses TRBV7-8 and TRBJ2-1; 15 nucleotides match TRBD2. In germline, CDR1 is SGHVS, CDR2 FQNEAQ. V gave up 2 bases and J gave up 5 bases; unmatched junction bases: 10. This CDR3 region has 19 residues. Here the CDR3 reads CASSLFIRGLAGGHNEQFF. CDR3 bases: TGTGCCAGCAGCTTATTTATCAGGGGACTAGCGGGAGGCCACAATGAGCAGTTCTTC.